This T cell receptor (beta chain) originates from a study of T cells in pancreatic ductal adenocarcinoma (dated 2017 in TCRdb). About the study as a whole: The work assessed suppressive cells as well as CD8+ T cells infiltrating resected pancreatic ductal adenocarcinoma, measuring their numbers, locations, and properties, in order to shed light on the adaptive T-cell response that occurs naturally.

Comments on this clone: Its antigen has not been determined. No much larger clonotype is one base removed from it; base qualities were not supplied.

Paper-wide results and their limitations: T-cell clonality showed no significant difference between tumor and blood, with a mean clonality of around 0.11 in tumors and approximately 0.072 in blood. Since most people with pancreatic cancer show up with disease that cannot be operated on, the resected cohort was biased toward the minority who had early-stage disease. Comparisons of clonality between tumor and blood may be biased because tumors are enriched in CD45RO+ effector T cells rather than naive T cells, which biases the comparison toward lower diversity. Compared with tumor samples, blood samples had more total productive templates and about 8.1-fold more unique clonotypes.

The CDR3 runs 14 amino acids, cysteine and phenylalanine included. The retained sequence is limited to the CDR3, 42 bases, with the frame set at the first base. As encoded in the germline V gene, CDR1 is KGHSH while CDR2 is LQKENI. The germline ends are 8 bases apart after V is trimmed by 2 bases and J by 1 base. The immunoSEQ hsTCRB kit was used to amplify TCR beta CDR3 regions from genomic DNA. High-throughput TRB CDR3 sequencing was performed on an Illumina HiSeq system. The source study handled its data this way. The immunoSEQ software was used to analyze sequencing reads, and nonproductive sequences containing premature stops or frame-shifts were excluded. Repertoire clonality was computed as one minus Shannon entropy normalized by log2 of the number of unique productive sequences. Entries here come from immuneACCESS through TCRdb and include only in-frame sequences with V and J called. Some clones fail to appear in such tables; in the studies checked, an unresolved V gene covers under half of the shortfall, and the cause of the remainder is unknown. V and J calls and clone size are those listed in that table; D and trimming were worked out from the DNA. Across this sample there are 97,000 or so clones, with 90% to 95% seen only once. The ten largest clones take up about 3.4% of the sample.

The selected pancreatic ductal adenocarcinoma patients had received surgery without neoadjuvant therapy. Peripheral blood was collected in heparin tubes, from which PBMCs were isolated by histopaque density gradient and cryopreserved in around 9.2% DMSO. Genomic DNA was extracted from roughly 7 PBMC and under ten flash-frozen tumor specimens using the DNeasy Blood and Tissue Kit with Proteinase K and RNase treatment. The chain is made from TRBV18 and TRBJ2-5, with the D segment identity uncertain. Material: PBMCs. This TCR was recovered from a human donor with pancreatic ductal adenocarcinoma. The CDR3 reads CASSPGPLQETQYF. At the DNA level, the sequence is TGTGCCAGCTCACCAGGCCCTCTCCAAGAGACCCAGTACTTC.